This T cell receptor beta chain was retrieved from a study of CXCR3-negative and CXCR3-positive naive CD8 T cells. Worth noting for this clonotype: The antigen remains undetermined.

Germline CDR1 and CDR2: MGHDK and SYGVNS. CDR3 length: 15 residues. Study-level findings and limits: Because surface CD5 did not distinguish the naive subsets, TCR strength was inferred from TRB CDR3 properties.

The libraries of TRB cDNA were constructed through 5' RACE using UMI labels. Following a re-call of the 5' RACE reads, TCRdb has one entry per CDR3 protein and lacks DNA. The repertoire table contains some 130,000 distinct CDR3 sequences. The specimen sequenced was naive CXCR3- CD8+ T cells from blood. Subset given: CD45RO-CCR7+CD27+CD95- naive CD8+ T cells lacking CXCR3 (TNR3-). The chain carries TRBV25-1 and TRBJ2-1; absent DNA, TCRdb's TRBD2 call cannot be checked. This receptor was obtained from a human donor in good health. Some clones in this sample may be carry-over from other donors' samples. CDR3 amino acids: CASSYLAGAHGEQFF.